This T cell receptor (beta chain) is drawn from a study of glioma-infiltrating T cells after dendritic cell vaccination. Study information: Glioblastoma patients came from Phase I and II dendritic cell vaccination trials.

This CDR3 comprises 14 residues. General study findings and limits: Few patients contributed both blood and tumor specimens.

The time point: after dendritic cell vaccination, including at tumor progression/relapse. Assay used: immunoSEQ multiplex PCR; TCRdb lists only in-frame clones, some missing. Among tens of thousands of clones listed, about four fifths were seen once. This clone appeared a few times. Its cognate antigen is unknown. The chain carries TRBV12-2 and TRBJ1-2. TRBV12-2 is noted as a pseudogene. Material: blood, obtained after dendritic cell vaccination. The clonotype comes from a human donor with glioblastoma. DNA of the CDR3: TGTGCAAGTCGCTGGCCCCGGGGAGTCGATGGCTACACCTTC. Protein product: CASRWPRGVDGYTF.